This T cell receptor (beta chain) was recorded in a study of T cells in Graves' hyperthyroidism and ophthalmopathy. Stable Graves' hyperthyroidism meant no ophthalmopathy progression within 18 months. The V gene's germline CDR1 is SQVTM and CDR2 ANQGSEA. V lost 3 bases to trimming and J lost 6 bases; unmatched junction nucleotides: 3. The CDR3 sequence is 13 residues long. Researchers took RNA transcripts and amplified the TCR beta CDR3 regions from them. A set of HTBI primers served as the primers for a first-round RT-PCR of the TCR CDR3. Each CDR3 protein gets one entry after TCRdb re-called the multiplex PCR reads with MiXCR. The sample shows around 280,000 distinct CDR3 sequences, around 15% of them seen only once. This clonotype appeared many times.

The sequenced material came from blood. The TCR comes from a woman in her forties with Graves' hyperthyroidism. This chain uses TRBV29-1 with TRBJ2-7, with 12 bases matching TRBD2. CDR3 in amino acids: CSVERLAGAEQYF. DNA for the CDR3: TGCAGCGTTGAGCGACTAGCGGGAGCCGAGCAGTACTTC.